This T cell receptor (beta chain) derives from a study of blood T cells in healthy people across ages (dated by TCRdb to about 2015). Turning to the overall study: In model experiments, template switching captured roughly one uniquely barcoded TCR beta cDNA molecule for every two T cells. To track age-related changes in TCR beta repertoire diversity, the study relied on deep sequencing normalized with unique cDNA molecular identifiers. Donors were grouped into four age groups: young (average roughly 15 years), middle-aged (39), aged (about 60) and long-lived (roughly 80). The study analyzed two additional independent replicas of 1 million unique cDNA reads from the same blood draw for two donors, one aged 18 to 29 and one aged 80 or older.

The CDR3, from cysteine to phenylalanine, totals 13 residues. The DNA shown is the 39-base CDR3, in frame from base 1. The V and J ends are trimmed by 5 bases and 1 base, leaving 9 bases between them. The germline V gene sets CDR1 to SGHRS and CDR2 to YFSETQ. This clonotype was counted only a few times. It has no known antigen specificity. No base quality values were provided; no much bigger clone lies one nucleotide off. The donors were around 39 Caucasian individuals from Russia, aged 6 to 90 years, who were systemically healthy. Each donor gave ten milliliters of peripheral blood, collected into EDTA-treated Vacutainer tubes. Ficoll-Paque density-gradient centrifugation was used to isolate PBMCs, with at least 7 million per sample. Trizol reagent was used to extract total RNA from the PBMCs, yielding at least 5 micrograms per sample. The percentages of naive CD45RAhigh/CD27high T cells were determined by flow cytometry on a PBMC aliquot from every donor.

The research as a whole found: Estimates of total diversity based on one million sequenced T cells were considered lower bounds and underestimates. Because profiling used bulk unsorted PBMCs, naive and antigen-experienced compartments could not be compared conclusively. A strong correlation was found between observed TCR beta diversity and the percentage of naive T cells measured by flow cytometry. Donor CMV infection status was unknown, potentially confounding age-related changes in expanded clonotypes. Compared with the aged group, the long-lived group had more naive CD4+ T cells, fewer expanded clones and increased TCR diversity, a pattern suggesting age selection. As age increased, observed TCR beta diversity per million T cells dropped in a roughly linear way, and a significant reduction was already evident by age about 40.

Libraries were built with 5' RACE. The sample was run on an Illumina HiSeq 2500. A second PCR of 7 to 11 cycles was performed with a sample-barcoded 5' primer and a J-beta primer mix. A unique molecular identifier was introduced onto each TCR beta cDNA molecule by a template-switch 5' adaptor carrying 12 random nucleotides. Each sample yielded at least 3 million CDR3-containing paired-end reads. The Mint cDNA synthesis kit, primed by a TRBC-specific oligonucleotide, was used to synthesize first-strand cDNA from all RNA. Following uracil-DNA glycosylase treatment, a first 18-cycle PCR with universal primers M1SS and BC2_uni_R was performed on all cDNA. The authors' pipeline ran thus. Normalization of each sample was performed by random selection of 1 million high-quality reads, each carrying a distinct molecular identifier. Instead of being binned into consensus sequences, reads that shared molecular identifiers were thrown out. MiTCR, set to a Q25 quality threshold and the strictest error-elimination algorithm, was used for CDR3 identification, clonotype clustering and error correction. A nonparametric unseen species model using Euler transformation provided a lower-bound estimate of total TCR beta diversity. Clones were called with MiXCR by TCRdb after fastp trimmed the public reads at Q25, and only in-frame beta chains were retained. Each CDR3 protein gets just one entry, which takes the most common genes and DNA from the rows behind it. TCRdb, not the original authors, processed these V and J calls. The sample yields about 720,000 distinct CDR3 sequences; about 25% were counted once. The top ten clonotypes cover 3.7% of the sample.

These data were likewise used in another study, on T cells of mothers and their children. That second publication adds: Nine systemically healthy Caucasian individuals served as donors, namely three mothers together with their six children. cDNA synthesis used all of the extracted RNA, with approximately 1.4 ug of RNA in each 15 ul reaction. In the second PCR, sample barcodes and 2-4 random nucleotides were introduced via the M1S primer. Each mother yielded over 9.5 million TCR beta CDR3 reads and each child 2.5 million to 3.5 million reads. Thymic selection shapes the output of TCR recombination in a similar way in related and unrelated pairs, and inherited differences have a minor effect. Normalized repertoire overlap was always found to be slightly, but never significantly, higher in related mother-child pairs than in unrelated mother-child pairs. Persistent microchimeric T cell clones were not detected, at a sensitivity of 95 to 100 clones per million clonotypes. The study used deep NGS to compare TCR beta repertoires of mothers and children, seeking features distinguishing related mother-child pairs from unrelated individuals. The mean age was roughly 40 +/- 4 years for the mothers and around 10 +/- 4 years for the children. After adapter ligation with NEBNext reagents, the libraries were sequenced on Illumina HiSeq 2000 with 100+100 nt paired-end reads. To prevent cross-contamination, the mother and child libraries were prepared one month apart and sequenced in separate runs. For each donor, between roughly 500,000 and 2,100,000 distinct TCR beta clonotypes were identified. Naive TCR beta clonotypes were estimated from low-frequency clonotypes matched to each donor's FACS-determined naive share, without sorting.

The source of this sequence is a boy between 5 and 17 years old in good health. The sequence is built from TRBV5-1 and TRBJ1-1; the D gene is unclear. Sequenced material: blood. The DNA sequence is as follows: TGCGCCAGCAGTTTTAGCACGAACACTGAAGCTTTCTTT. It translates as CASSFSTNTEAFF.